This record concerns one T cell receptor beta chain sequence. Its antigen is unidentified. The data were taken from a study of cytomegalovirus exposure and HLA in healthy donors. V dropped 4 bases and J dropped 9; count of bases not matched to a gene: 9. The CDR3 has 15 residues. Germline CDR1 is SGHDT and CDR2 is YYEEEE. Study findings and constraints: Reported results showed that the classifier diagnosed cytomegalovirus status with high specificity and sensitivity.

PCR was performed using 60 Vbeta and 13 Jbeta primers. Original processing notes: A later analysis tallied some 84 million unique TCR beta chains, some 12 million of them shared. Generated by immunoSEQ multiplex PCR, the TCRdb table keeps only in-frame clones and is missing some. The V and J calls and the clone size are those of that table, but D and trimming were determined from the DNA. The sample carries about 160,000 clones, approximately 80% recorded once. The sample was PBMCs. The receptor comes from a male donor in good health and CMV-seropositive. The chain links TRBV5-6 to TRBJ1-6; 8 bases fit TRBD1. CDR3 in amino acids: CASSPWDRIISPLHF. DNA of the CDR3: TGTGCCAGCAGCCCTTGGGACAGGATAATTTCACCCCTCCACTTT.